This TCR beta chain was sequenced during a study of beta chain features in type 1 diabetes. What was sequenced were expressed TCRB transcripts, since all of the isolated RNA had been reverse transcribed. The repertoire was sequenced with immunoSEQ multiplex PCR; TCRdb's copy has only in-frame clones and lacks some. Among roughly 380,000 clones listed, roughly 21% were seen once. As for this clone: Its antigen is as yet unknown.

Whole-study findings and limits: Researchers cautioned that cDNA sequencing could over-represent cells with high TCR expression. In comparison with healthy donors, patients had naive, central memory and Treg TCRB repertoires that appeared more similar. When Type 1 diabetes patients were examined, their TCRB CDR3s proved moderately but significantly shorter in all four CD4+ subsets. Researchers caution that PCR might favor shorter templates, equally among patients and controls.

The source is a woman between 18 and 30 years old in good health. Sequenced sample: naive CD4+ T cells from blood.

CDR3 nucleotides: TGTGCCAGCAGCGTAGTTTTTAGGAACACTGAAGCTTTCTTT. Amino acid sequence: CASSVVFRNTEAFF. J is TRBJ1-1 and V is TRBV9; D uncertain. This CDR3 has 14 amino acids. Trimming cost V 0 bases and J 1 base, with 7 bases left between them. Per germline, CDR1 SGDLS and CDR2 YYNGEE.